Described below is a single T cell receptor (beta chain) sequence and its context. No antigen is known for it. The junction had 7 bases not matched to a gene; V was cut back by 0 bases and J by 5 bases. This CDR3 region has 15 residues. Germline V gives CDR1 SGDLS, CDR2 YYNGEE. This sample was taken from a study of T-cell memory formation after mild COVID-19. General study points: Day 15 to 85 contractors were CD4/CD8 balanced; later expanders leaned CD4+. Several responding clones turned up in pre-infection memory, indicating that cross-reactive memory may have taken part.

MiXCR, applied by TCRdb to the 5' RACE reads, yields one record per CDR3 protein. The data hold around 390,000 distinct CDR3 sequences, with roughly 15% observed a single time. The rearrangement joins TRBV9 to TRBJ2-5; 7 bases are a match to TRBD2. This receptor was taken from a young man who had mild COVID-19 (a few samples of this study predate the infection). Cell type and time point are not known. The sample taken for sequencing was PBMCs or a T cell subset sorted from them (not recorded which). DNA for the CDR3: TGTGCCAGCAGCGTAGGAGAGACTAGCAGGGAGACCCAGTACTTC. It encodes CASSVGETSRETQYF.